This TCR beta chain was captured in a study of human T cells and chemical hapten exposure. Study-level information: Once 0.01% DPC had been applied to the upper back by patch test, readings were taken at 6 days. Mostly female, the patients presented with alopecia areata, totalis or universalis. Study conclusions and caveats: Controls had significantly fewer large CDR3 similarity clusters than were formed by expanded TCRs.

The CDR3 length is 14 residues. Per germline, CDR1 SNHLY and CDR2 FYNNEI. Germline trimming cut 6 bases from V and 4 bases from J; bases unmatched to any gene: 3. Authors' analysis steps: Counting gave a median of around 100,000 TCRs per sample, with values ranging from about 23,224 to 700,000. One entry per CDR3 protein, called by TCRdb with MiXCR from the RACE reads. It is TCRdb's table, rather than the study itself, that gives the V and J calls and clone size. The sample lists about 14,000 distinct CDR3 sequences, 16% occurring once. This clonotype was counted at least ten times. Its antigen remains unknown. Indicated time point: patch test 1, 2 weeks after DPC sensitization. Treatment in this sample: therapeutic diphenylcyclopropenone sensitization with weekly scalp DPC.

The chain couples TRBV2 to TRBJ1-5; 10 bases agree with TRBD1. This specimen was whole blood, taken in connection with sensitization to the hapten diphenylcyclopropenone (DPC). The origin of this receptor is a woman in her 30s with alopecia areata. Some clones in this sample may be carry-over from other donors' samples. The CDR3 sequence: CASRGTGANQPQHF. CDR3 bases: TGTGCCAGCAGGGGGACAGGGGCTAATCAGCCCCAGCATTTT.